This T cell receptor beta chain was recorded in a study of CD8 T cell repertoires and HIV-1 epitope variants (dated by TCRdb to about 2020). Regarding the complete study: Twenty-five peptides representing autologous and known Gag and Nef epitope variants were each used to stimulate T cells in separate culture wells. Control conditions included a CMV, EBV and flu peptide pool, the Ebola AY9 epitope as negative control, and a no-peptide well. The epitopes tested covered three Gag epitope families plus Nef HW9 and YT9. T cells were enriched with the EasySep Human T Cell Enrichment Kit and co-cultured with equal numbers of autologous T cell-negative cells as antigen-presenting cells. Cultures ran for 10 days in IMDM with gentamicin, with half-media changes on days 3 and 7 adding IL-2, IL-7 and IL-15. A 1M T cell aliquot was kept as an uncultured baseline condition, separate from the roughly 90 T cell cultures. A total of approximately 83 T cell cultures were run, with each culture condition done in triplicate except for one peptide, which was done in duplicate. The investigation overall reported the following: The assay identified only TCR beta chains and indicated proliferation in response to antigen, without indicating T cell function or cytokine profile. Roughly 5 clonotypes recognized the Nef KF9 family and one the HW9 family, with no responses to the TAALDMSHF plasma variant. Of the nine antigen-specific TCR beta clonotypes identified, roughly six appeared cross-reactive for autologous or known escape epitope variants.

Sequencing of TCR beta CDR3 regions was performed at survey depth on the immunoSEQ platform. The QIAamp DNA micro kit was used to extract genomic DNA from every cultured and uncultured CD8+ T cell population. The published analysis was carried out like this. Samples with under 5,000 productive reads were excluded, and this exclusion removed about 7% of the 75 HIV peptide-stimulated cultures. Sequences were trimmed to CDR3 by a MANAFEST web app, and nonproductive sequences, CDR3s under 5 amino acids, and sequences not starting with C or ending with F/W were removed. For a clonotype to count as antigen-specific, the clonotype had to expand relative to the no-peptide control in at least 2 of 3 replicates at FDR 0.01, and only within one epitope family. A specific clonotype also had to show a frequency at least fivefold higher than in wells stimulated with peptides from other epitope families. In TCRdb, the immuneACCESS table is reduced to in-frame sequences with V and J assigned. These tables do not hold every clone; where another copy was compared, an unresolved V gene accounts for under half, and the others remain unexplained. V and J calls and clone size are copied from that table; D and trimming were computed from the DNA. In all, the sample holds approximately 4,800 clones, and roughly 70% of those were seen once. Jointly, the top ten make up around 40% of the sample.

For this clone: The target of this receptor is not known. There are no base qualities to consult, and no much larger clone falls within one base.

The germline V gene (reference sequence) provides CDR1 MNHEY and CDR2 SMNVEV. The cysteine opens and the phenylalanine closes a CDR3 of 12 amino acids. Just the 36-base CDR3 DNA is kept, in frame starting at base 1. V and J are truncated by 5 bases and 3 bases respectively, leaving an intervening sequence of 8 bases. The EasySep Human CD8+ T Cell Enrichment Kit was used on day 10 to isolate CD8+ T cells from every culture. The sample comprised cultured CD8+ T cells derived from PBMCs. The clonotype originates from a male donor with HIV. Recombination linked TRBV27 to TRBJ2-7; there is no confident call for the D gene. In nucleotide form, the sequence is TGTGCCAGCAGTAGAGGTGACTACGAGCAGTACTTC. The resulting protein is CASSRGDYEQYF.